This T cell receptor beta chain was identified in a study of T cell repertoires in cytomegalovirus infection. Overall study context: HLA-B-restricted CMV epitopes that are well studied, plus recently identified HLA-C-restricted ones, were used by the study. Indications came from public TCR beta signatures; they pointed to CMV infection and to a matching HLA type.

Study-level points and caveats: CMV carriers with the relevant HLA were identified by cumulative public TCR beta family frequency. The study found HLA-C-restricted CMV-specific TCR beta clonotypes dominating the ex vivo response.

As concerns this clonotype: Its cognate antigen is unknown.

MiXCR, applied by TCRdb to the reads, yields one record per CDR3 protein. The sample holds around 47,000 distinct CDR3 sequences, around 19% seen once. The ends lost 6 bases at V and 2 bases at J; junction bases unmatched: 7. The CDR3 runs 15 residues. The germline V gene has CDR1 MDHEN and CDR2 SYDVKM. The sample consisted of CD8+ T cells from cultured PBMCs, taken from culture after CMV antigen stimulation. The TCR was taken from a human donor in good health (CMV status not recorded). Some clones in this sample may be carry-over from other donors' samples. The chain couples TRBV28 to TRBJ1-2; 9 nucleotides agree with TRBD1. The CDR3 sequence is CASSPGGQGNYGYTF. DNA of the CDR3: TGTGCCAGCAGCCCTGGGGGACAGGGAAACTATGGCTACACCTTC.